These 8 T cell receptor beta chains share one sample of origin, sequenced in a study of memory CD4+ T cells and cytomegalovirus serostatus. The sort gate was single viable CD3+CD4+CD8-CD45RO+ cells for memory CD4+ T cells. This table comes from immunoSEQ multiplex PCR, and its TCRdb copy is limited to in-frame clones, with some not included. Of about 52,000 clones detected, 60% to 80% appear once; the ten largest clones hold roughly 0.8%. Sequencing was performed on memory CD4+ T cells from blood. These receptors were taken from an adult in good health and CMV-seronegative.

This sequence joins TRBV4-3 and TRBJ1-6, with D tentatively TRBD1 (5 bases). Per germline, CDR1 LGHNA and CDR2 YSLEER. Between the trimmed V and J ends, which lost 3 bases and 8 bases, there was a span of 17 bases. The CDR3 contains 16 residues. This chain's CDR3 is CASSQGRQYGDSPLHF. CDR3 in DNA: TGCGCCAGCAGCCAGGGTCGACAGTACGGGGATTCACCCCTCCACTTT.

The chain employs TRBV30 and TRBJ2-2; 9 bases are a match to TRBD2. The CDR3 extends over 17 amino acids. The J segment lost 4 bases and the V segment lost 3 bases, leaving 12 bases of the junction unmatched. Germline V CDR1 and CDR2: GTSNPN, SVGIG (reference sequence). The CDR3 bases are TGTGCCTGGAGCTATGATAATCTAGCGGGGTCCACCGGGGAGCTGTTTTTT. Translating it yields CAWSYDNLAGSTGELFF.

V usage is TRBV5-1 and J usage is TRBJ2-7; TRBD1 aligns across 7 bases. V lost 4 bases, J lost 4 bases, and 8 bases stayed unmatched. The CDR3 spans 14 residues. The germline gives CDR1 SGHRS, CDR2 YFSETQ. CDR3 sequence: CASSPGTEAYEQYF. DNA for the CDR3: TGCGCCAGCAGCCCCGGGACAGAAGCTTACGAGCAGTACTTC.

This sequence joins TRBV11-2 and TRBJ2-5; 11 bases match TRBD1. The V and J ends lost 5 bases and 4 bases, in that order; junction bases with no gene match: 6. The CDR3 is 15 amino acids. The germline V gene has CDR1 SGHAT and CDR2 FQNNGV. The CDR3 here is CASSPRTGGGETQYF. CDR3 DNA sequence: TGTGCCAGCAGCCCTAGGACAGGGGGCGGAGAGACCCAGTACTTC.

This clone was seen only once. The rearrangement uses TRBV5-5 and TRBJ1-2; D uncertain. The CDR3 is made up of 13 amino acids. Trimming removed 4 bases at V and 4 bases at J, with 11 bases between. CDR1 is SGHKS and CDR2 is YYEKEE in the germline V gene (reference sequence). CDR3 region: CASSPRPLYGYTF. As DNA, the CDR3 is TGTGCCAGCAGCCCCCGGCCCCTCTATGGCTACACCTTC.

This clone was recorded once. The chain uses TRBV19 and TRBJ1-2; D is possibly TRBD1 (6 bases). V was shortened by 2 bases and J by 4 bases, with 8 bases between the two germline ends. Germline V gene lookup returns CDR1 LNHDA and CDR2 SQIVND (reference sequence). This CDR3 contains 13 residues. CDR3 coding DNA: TGTGCCAGTAGTATACAGGGGCCCTATGGCTACACCTTC. Translating gives CASSIQGPYGYTF.

This chain connects TRBV14 to TRBJ2-5, with D unclear. Near its end, the DNA agrees better with TRBJ2-7, so the J call may be wrong. Germline CDR1 reads SGHDN; CDR2 reads FVKESK. The CDR3 runs to 14 residues. Here the CDR3 reads CASTFGGSSYEQYF. The DNA of the CDR3 is TGTGCCAGCACCTTTGGTGGCTCATCCTACGAGCAGTACTTC.

For the CDR3, the DNA is TGTGCCAGCAGCGGGAAGGGAGGCGGGTCGGATAACTATGGCTACACCTTC. Translated: CASSGKGGGSDNYGYTF. The genes are TRBV7-8 and TRBJ1-2; no definite D call. CDR1 and CDR2 from the germline V gene are SGHVS and FQNEAQ. Trimming stripped 5 bases from V and 1 base from J, with 20 bases between. This CDR3 comprises 17 residues.